This TCR beta chain was recovered during a study of cytomegalovirus exposure and HLA in healthy donors. Study results and caveats: Common viral pathogens seemed, in a later analysis, to connect with several of the most significant clusters.

As concerns this clone: Its target is not known.

The CDR3 extends over 15 amino acids. Trimming cost V 1 base and J 3 bases, with 12 bases left between them. Per germline, CDR1 MGHDK and CDR2 SYGVNS. Participants comprised healthy donors of bone marrow. The PCR was carried out with 60 Vbeta primers and 13 Jbeta primers. Sequencing used immunoSEQ multiplex PCR; TCRdb keeps in-frame clones, though not all of them. The table includes some 150,000 clones, roughly 76% detected once. Sequences were obtained from PBMCs. V is TRBV25-1 and J is TRBJ1-1; D is perhaps TRBD1 (5 bases). The TCR originated in a female donor in good health and CMV-seronegative. DNA for the CDR3: TGTGCCAGCAGTGAATGGGCAGGGCTAGACACTGAAGCTTTCTTT. Protein product: CASSEWAGLDTEAFF.